The 15 T cell receptor beta chains reported below all come from one sample, sequenced in a study of cytomegalovirus exposure and HLA in healthy donors. With 60 Vbeta and 13 Jbeta primers, the PCR was carried out. Using immunoSEQ multiplex PCR, the repertoire was profiled, and TCRdb retains in-frame clones only, with some absent. This table holds under 100,000 clones, roughly 9.1% found once. Sequenced: PBMCs. The receptors stem from a man aged 55 to 70 in good health and CMV-seropositive.

The V and J genes are TRBV28 and TRBJ1-3, with 9 bases matching TRBD1. The CDR3 totals 14 residues. Germline-derived CDR1 and CDR2 are MDHEN and SYDVKM. V shed 6 bases and J 7 bases; nucleotides not matched to a gene: 7. The CDR3 here is CASRTWDRENTIYF. The CDR3 region has the DNA TGTGCCAGCAGAACGTGGGACAGGGAGAACACCATATATTTT.

The rearrangement uses TRBV18 and TRBJ2-2; maybe TRBD2 (6 bases). CDR1 and CDR2 (germline): KGHSH, LQKENI. This CDR3 is 13 amino acids long. The V gene lost 1 base and the J gene lost 9 bases, with 9 bases spanning the gap. The CDR3 reads CASSPREERELFF. The CDR3 coding sequence is TGTGCCAGCTCACCACGGGAGGAAAGGGAGCTGTTTTTT.

This chain links TRBV5-1 with TRBJ2-3, with 8 bases aligning to TRBD2. CDR3 length equals 16 residues. The germline V gene has CDR1 SGHRS and CDR2 YFSETQ. With 0 bases clipped from V and 6 bases from J, the junction kept 9 bases outside the gene matches. The CDR3 is CASSLDAGGSEDTQYF. Here the CDR3 DNA reads TGCGCCAGCAGCTTGGATGCGGGGGGCAGTGAGGATACGCAGTATTTT. The full variable domain, its missing parts supplied by reference TRBV5-1 and TRBJ2-3, is KAGVTQTPRYLIKTRGQQVTLSCSPISGHRSVSWYQQTPGQGLQFLFEYFSETQRNKGNFPGRFSGRQFSNSRSEMNVSTLELGDSALYLCASSLDAGGSEDTQYFGPGTRLTVL.

This clone was observed a few times. The chain combines TRBV5-1 with TRBJ2-3, with 10 bases lining up with TRBD2. Germline V gene sequence: CDR1 SGHRS, CDR2 YFSETQ. Trimming at V came to 0 bases and at J to 3 bases, leaving 4 bases not matched to a gene. This CDR3 contains 16 residues. The CDR3 DNA follows: TGCGCCAGCAGCTTGGGACTAGCGGGCGGAACAGATACGCAGTATTTT. This sequence encodes CASSLGLAGGTDTQYF.

This clone was counted a few times. One junction end does not reproduce the germline sequence, and a read error may be involved. V is TRBV18 and J is TRBJ2-5, with D possibly being TRBD1 (6 bases). Germline CDR1 KGHSH, CDR2 LQKENI. This CDR3 spans 14 amino acids. CDR3 nucleotide sequence: TGTGCCAGCTCAGGGTCTGGACAGCAAGGGACCCAGTACTTC. This sequence encodes CASSGSGQQGTQYF.

The chain has TRBV21-1 and TRBJ1-1. TRBV21-1 is designated a pseudogene. The CDR3 is made up of 16 amino acids. CDR3 bases: TGTGCCAGCAGCCCCCTGGGGGAGGGCCCGGGCACTGAAGCTTTCTTT. This translates into CASSPLGEGPGTEAFF.

This clone was seen only a few times. This chain connects TRBV6-4 to TRBJ2-3, with 7 bases that match TRBD2. The CDR3 extends over 17 amino acids. Trimming cost V 2 bases and J 2 bases; bases outside gene matches: 10. Germline CDR1 reads MRHNA; CDR2 reads SNTAGT. CDR3 sequence reads: CASSDGRGAGYTDTQYF. The CDR3 DNA follows: TGTGCCAGCAGTGACGGGAGGGGCGCGGGCTACACAGATACGCAGTATTTT.

This clone was observed a few times. The chain combines TRBV4-1 with TRBJ2-5; 16 bases are a match to TRBD2. The V gene end was trimmed by 0 bases and the J gene end by 4 bases; junction bases not matched to a gene: 14. Germline lookup yields CDR1 MGHRA and CDR2 YSYEKL. The CDR3 runs 21 residues. CDR3 in amino acids: CASSQDRRGTSGGVPRETQYF. The CDR3 DNA reads as TGCGCCAGCAGCCAAGATCGGCGCGGGACTAGCGGGGGGGTTCCTAGAGAGACCCAGTACTTC.

This clone was seen a few times. The V gene is TRBV2, the J gene TRBJ2-5; 9 nucleotides agree with TRBD2. Germline lookup yields CDR1 SNHLY and CDR2 FYNNEI. The CDR3 runs to 15 residues. J was trimmed by 3 bases and V by 5 bases; bases with no gene match: 7. CDR3 region: CASSWLAGLKETQYF. CDR3 in DNA: TGTGCCAGCAGTTGGCTAGCGGGGTTAAAAGAGACCCAGTACTTC.

The V call is TRBV5-5, the J call TRBJ2-3; 11 bases agree with TRBD2. The CDR3 covers 15 residues. After removal of 2 bases from V and 4 bases from J, the junction contained 3 bases not matched to a gene. Germline V gene data show CDR1 as SGHKS and CDR2 as YYEKEE (reference sequence). Here the CDR3 reads CASSFTSGGPDTQYF. In DNA form, the CDR3 reads TGTGCCAGCAGCTTTACTAGCGGGGGCCCAGATACGCAGTATTTT.

This clone came up a few times. The rearrangement joins TRBV9 to TRBJ1-6; tentatively, D is TRBD1 (6 bases). CDR3 length: 15 amino acids. Germline-derived CDR1 and CDR2 are SGDLS and YYNGEE. The V gene lost 3 bases and the J gene lost 6 bases, with 13 bases spanning the gap. The CDR3 here is CASSAAGALNSPLHF. CDR3 bases: TGTGCCAGCAGCGCCGCGGGGGCGCTTAATTCACCCCTCCACTTT.

This clone was seen a handful of times. The chain combines TRBV7-6 with TRBJ1-4, with D hard to call. Deletions cut 3 bases from V and 4 bases from J, with 6 bases between. This CDR3 is built from 13 residues. The germline CDR1 and CDR2 sequences are SGHVS and FNYEAQ. This CDR3 reads CASSFGGNEKLFF. The CDR3 DNA is TGTGCCAGCAGCTTTGGCGGTAATGAAAAACTGTTTTTT.

This clone has more than one count but fewer than ten. The J gene is TRBJ2-7, the V gene TRBV6-6, with D unresolved. This CDR3 region has 14 residues. Germline V gene data show CDR1 as MNHNY and CDR2 as SVGAGI (reference sequence). V lost 0 bases and J 2 bases, leaving 8 bases between the germline ends. CDR3 loop: CASSYSAGTYEQYF. The CDR3 region has the DNA TGTGCCAGCAGTTACTCGGCAGGCACCTACGAGCAGTACTTC.

The chain carries TRBV5-1 and TRBJ2-1; weak D call: TRBD2 (5 bases). The CDR3 covers 12 residues. Trimming took off 4 bases at V and 9 bases at J, with 11 bases between the two ends. CDR1 and CDR2 (germline): SGHRS, YFSETQ. CDR3 amino acids: CASSDGGGEQFF. The CDR3 coding sequence is TGCGCCAGCAGCGACGGAGGCGGTGAGCAGTTCTTC.

This clone was seen a few times. The CDR3 is CASSLLGAPNTEAFF. For the CDR3, the DNA is TGCGCCAGCAGCCTCTTGGGGGCGCCGAACACTGAAGCTTTCTTT. This chain uses TRBV5-1 with TRBJ1-1, with D tentatively TRBD1 (6 bases). V was shortened by 4 bases and J by 1 base, with 14 bases between the two germline ends. Germline V gives CDR1 SGHRS, CDR2 YFSETQ. CDR3 length equals 15 residues.